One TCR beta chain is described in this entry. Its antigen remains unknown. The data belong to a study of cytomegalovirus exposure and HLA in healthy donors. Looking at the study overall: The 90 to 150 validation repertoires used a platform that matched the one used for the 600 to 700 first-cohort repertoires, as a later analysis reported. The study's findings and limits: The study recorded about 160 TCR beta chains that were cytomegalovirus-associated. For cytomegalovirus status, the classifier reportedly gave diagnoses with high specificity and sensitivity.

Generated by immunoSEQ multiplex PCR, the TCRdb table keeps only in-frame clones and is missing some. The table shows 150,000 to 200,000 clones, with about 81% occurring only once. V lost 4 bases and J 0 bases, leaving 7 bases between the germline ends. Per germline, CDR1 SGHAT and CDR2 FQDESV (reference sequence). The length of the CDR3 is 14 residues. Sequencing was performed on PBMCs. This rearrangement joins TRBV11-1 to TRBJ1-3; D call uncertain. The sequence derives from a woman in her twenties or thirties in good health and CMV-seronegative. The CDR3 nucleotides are TGTGCCAGCAGCTCCAGTACCTCTGGAAACACCATATATTTT. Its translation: CASSSSTSGNTIYF. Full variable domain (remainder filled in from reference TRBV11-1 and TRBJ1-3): EAEVAQSPRYKITEKSQAVAFWCDPISGHATLYWYRQILGQGPELLVQFQDESVVDDSQLPKDRFSAERLKGVDSTLKIQPAELGDSAMYLCASSSSTSGNTIYFGEGSWLTVV.